The 26 T cell receptor beta chains below all came from one sample that was sequenced in a study of T cells in Graves' hyperthyroidism and ophthalmopathy. The investigators amplified TCR beta CDR3 regions from RNA transcripts. TCR CDR3 regions were first amplified by RT-PCR with HTBI primers. TCRdb re-analysed the multiplex PCR reads in MiXCR, keeping a single row per CDR3 protein. The table includes some 510,000 distinct CDR3 sequences, 20% detected once. Input material: blood. The receptors were sampled from a man between 18 and 29 years old with Graves' hyperthyroidism.

The table lists this clonotype with many counts. The chain is built from TRBV28 and TRBJ2-7; D not certain. V was cut by 6 bases and J by 5 bases, with 8 bases left in between. The CDR3 length is 11 residues. Germline lookup yields CDR1 MDHEN and CDR2 SYDVKM. Here the CDR3 reads CASSIENEQYF. In nucleotides, the CDR3 is TGTGCCAGCAGCATAGAGAACGAGCAGTACTTC.

Note on this clonotype: One end of the junction varies from germline; a read error may be responsible. The genes are TRBV12-3 or TRBV12-4 and TRBJ1-5; no reliable D call. The CDR3 covers 14 residues. CDR3 DNA sequence: TGTGCCAACAGTTCGGCAGGTAGCAATCAGCCCCAGCATTTT. Translated, it gives CANSSAGSNQPQHF.

This clonotype showed up many times. V usage is TRBV29-1 and J usage is TRBJ1-1, with D maybe TRBD1 (5 bases). V was trimmed by 6 bases and J by 1 base, leaving 15 bases between them. The germline CDR1 and CDR2 sequences are SQVTM and ANQGSEA. The length of the CDR3 is 14 residues. The CDR3, as DNA: TGCAGCGTGTCCGAGGGGTGGGAGAACACTGAAGCTTTCTTT. This codes for CSVSEGWENTEAFF. Full variable domain (missing parts from reference TRBV29-1 and TRBJ1-1): SAVISQKPSRDICQRGTSLTIQCQVDSQVTMMFWYRQQPGQSLTLIATANQGSEATYESGFVIDKFPISRPNLTFSTLTVSNMSPEDSSIYLCSVSEGWENTEAFFGQGTRLTVV.

In this sample, this clonotype turned up many times. The V gene is TRBV20-1, the J gene TRBJ1-2; D is ambiguous. The germline V and J ends were trimmed by 2 bases and 3 bases, with 13 bases remaining between them. This CDR3 has 14 residues. Germline V gene sequence: CDR1 DFQATT, CDR2 SNEGSKA (reference sequence). The CDR3 protein is CSARRVEKDYGYTF. For the CDR3, the DNA is TGCAGTGCTAGACGGGTAGAAAAGGACTATGGCTACACCTTC.

V gene TRBV20-1 combines with J gene TRBJ1-2; D is possibly TRBD1 (6 bases). V lost 5 bases and J lost 0, with 10 bases in between. The CDR3 runs 13 residues. The germline CDR1 and CDR2 sequences are DFQATT and SNEGSKA (reference sequence). The CDR3: CSALRQANYGYTF. In DNA, the CDR3 is TGCAGTGCTCTGAGACAGGCTAACTATGGCTACACCTTC.

The sample holds one count of this clonotype. The chain has TRBV9 and TRBJ1-2; D unresolved. Trimming removed 0 bases from V and 1 base from J, with 10 bases in between. From germline, CDR1 is SGDLS and CDR2 YYNGEE. The CDR3 is made up of 15 amino acids. The CDR3 is CASSVGEGLNYGYTF. CDR3 DNA sequence: TGTGCCAGCAGCGTAGGAGAGGGTCTTAACTATGGCTACACCTTC.

The chain employs TRBV29-1 and TRBJ2-5; possible D gene TRBD1, 6 bases. Per germline, CDR1 SQVTM and CDR2 ANQGSEA. Trimming removed 3 bases from V and 5 bases from J, with 10 bases in between. The CDR3 runs to 12 residues. The DNA for the CDR3 is TGCAGCGTTGATACAGGGCGGGAGACCCAGTACTTC. Its translation is CSVDTGRETQYF.

Ten or more counts support this clonotype. The rearrangement links TRBV19 to TRBJ2-7; TRBD1 matches 7 bases. The CDR3 covers 14 residues. J was trimmed by 2 bases and V by 7 bases; bases with no gene match: 8. Germline CDR1 LNHDA, CDR2 SQIVND (reference sequence). In nucleotides, the CDR3 is TGTGCCAGTACTACTACAGGGGCCCCCTACGAGCAGTACTTC. Amino acids: CASTTTGAPYEQYF.

This clonotype was picked up many times. The V and J genes are TRBV6-5 and TRBJ1-1; D gene ambiguous. Germline CDR1 is MNHEY and CDR2 is SVGAGI. The CDR3 is 16 residues long. V gave up 4 bases and J gave up 2 bases, with 17 bases separating them. CDR3 sequence reads: CASSFTPVQTNTEAFF. In DNA, the CDR3 is TGTGCCAGCAGTTTCACCCCGGTGCAGACCAACACTGAAGCTTTCTTT.

This clonotype was seen many times. This chain connects TRBV6-5 to TRBJ2-7, with TRBD1 identical over 7 bases. The CDR3 has 15 residues. Germline assignment: CDR1 MNHEY and CDR2 SVGAGI. J lost 0 bases, V lost 6 bases, and 8 bases had no gene match. As DNA, the CDR3 is TGTGCCAGCAGCTACCTGGACAGGCTCTCCTACGAGCAGTACTTC. It codes for CASSYLDRLSYEQYF.

In this sample, this clonotype turned up many times. This rearrangement joins TRBV27 to TRBJ2-7; 14 bases line up with TRBD2. Per germline, CDR1 MNHEY and CDR2 SMNVEV (reference sequence). V shed 5 bases, J shed 6 bases, and the junction held 6 bases outside the gene matches. The CDR3 runs 15 residues. The CDR3 nucleotides are TGTGCCAGCAGTACATCCGGGACTAGCGGGAGCGAGCAGTACTTC. Translated, it gives CASSTSGTSGSEQYF.

The chain uses TRBV30 and TRBJ2-5, with 7 bases fitting TRBD2. Germline-derived CDR1 and CDR2 are GTSNPN and SVGIG (reference sequence). The CDR3 runs 14 residues. Germline trimming cut 2 bases from V and 5 bases from J; bases unmatched to any gene: 8. Here the CDR3 reads CAWSTGGVRETQYF. The CDR3 nucleotides are TGTGCCTGGAGTACGGGGGGAGTCCGGGAGACCCAGTACTTC.

V and J are TRBV20-1 and TRBJ2-7, with 10 positions matching TRBD2. J lost 4 bases, V lost 4 bases, and 4 bases had no gene match. Germline V CDR1 and CDR2: DFQATT, SNEGSKA (reference sequence). The CDR3 contains 13 residues. The CDR3 DNA reads TGCAGTGCTACTAGCGGGAGTAAGTACGAGCAGTACTTC. Its translation: CSATSGSKYEQYF.

This clonotype was seen ten or more times. V is TRBV12-3 or TRBV12-4 and J is TRBJ1-5; D not certain. V was shortened by 7 bases and J by 5 bases, with 15 bases between the two germline ends. The CDR3 has 14 amino acids. The CDR3 spells CASMGWRDDQPQHF. For the CDR3, the DNA is TGTGCCAGCATGGGGTGGAGGGATGATCAGCCCCAGCATTTT.

This clonotype showed up just a few times. The rearrangement links TRBV6-2 or TRBV6-3 to TRBJ2-7; 12 bases are shared with TRBD2. Germline values: CDR1 MNHEY, CDR2 SVGEGT. CDR3 length equals 16 residues. J gave up 2 bases and V 3 bases, and 5 bases lay outside the gene matches. The CDR3 DNA reads TGTGCCAGCAGTTATCTCCCTAGCGGGAGGGCCTACGAGCAGTACTTC. This translates into CASSYLPSGRAYEQYF.

The chain joins TRBV4-1 to TRBJ2-5, with 8 positions matching TRBD1. The CDR3 runs to 17 residues. The germline V gene has CDR1 MGHRA and CDR2 YSYEKL. V lost 0 bases to trimming and J lost 5 bases; unmatched junction nucleotides: 11. CDR3 sequence (DNA): TGCGCCAGCAGCCAAGAGGGGCTTGGACAGGGTACGGAGACCCAGTACTTC. This translates into CASSQEGLGQGTETQYF.

This clonotype was found many times. The V call is TRBV19, the J call TRBJ2-7, with D tentatively TRBD1 (6 bases). This CDR3 is built from 14 residues. Germline V gene data show CDR1 as LNHDA and CDR2 as SQIVND (reference sequence). Trimming took off 8 bases at V and 0 bases at J, with 14 bases between the two ends. The CDR3 nucleotides are TGTGCCAGTGACCCCGGGACAAGCTCCTACGAGCAGTACTTC. Its translation: CASDPGTSSYEQYF.

The chain combines TRBV27 with TRBJ1-6; 7 bases are a match to TRBD1. V shed 0 bases, J shed 9 bases, and the junction held 5 bases outside the gene matches. The CDR3 totals 15 residues. Germline assignment: CDR1 MNHEY and CDR2 SMNVEV (reference sequence). CDR3 sequence: CASSLSEGARSPLHF. In DNA form, the CDR3 reads TGTGCCAGCAGTTTATCGGAGGGGGCTCGTTCACCCCTCCACTTT.

This clonotype was found many times. This chain connects TRBV2 to TRBJ2-2, with TRBD1 matching over 7 bases. CDR1 is SNHLY, CDR2 FYNNEI, per germline. The V segment lost 6 bases and the J segment 4 bases; nucleotides outside the gene matches: 2. The CDR3 is 13 amino acids. CDR3 sequence reads: CASRTGRTGELFF. The CDR3 DNA reads TGTGCCAGCAGGACAGGGCGCACCGGGGAGCTGTTTTTT.

This clonotype occurred many times. The chain is built from TRBV6-4 and TRBJ2-7; TRBD2 aligns across 9 bases. From germline, CDR1 is MRHNA and CDR2 SNTAGT. The CDR3 has 13 amino acids. V lost 8 bases and J lost 7; bases outside the gene matches: 9. Here the CDR3 reads CASRRSGGLEQYF. The CDR3 DNA is TGTGCCAGCCGGCGGAGCGGGGGGCTAGAGCAGTACTTC.

This clonotype appeared many times. V is TRBV6-5 and J is TRBJ2-7, with TRBD2 matching over 11 bases. The CDR3 is 13 residues long. Germline trimming cut 6 bases from V and 3 bases from J; bases unmatched to any gene: 1. Germline CDR1 and CDR2: MNHEY and SVGAGI. In nucleotides, the CDR3 is TGTGCCAGCAGCGGACTAGCGGGCTACGAGCAGTACTTC. As protein: CASSGLAGYEQYF.

Ten or more counts support this clonotype. A read error may account for a junction end that differs from germline. The J gene is TRBJ2-7, the V gene TRBV11-2; 9 bases map to TRBD1. Germline assignment: CDR1 SGHAT and CDR2 FQNNGV. The CDR3 covers 14 residues. In DNA form, the CDR3 reads TGCGCCAGCAGCTTGGACAGGGGTCCCTACGAGCAGTACTTC. Its protein product is CASSLDRGPYEQYF.

Here the CDR3 reads CASSFGGGLSEQYF. DNA for the CDR3: TGTGCCAGCAGTTTCGGGGGAGGTTTATCCGAGCAGTACTTC. The rearrangement joins TRBV12-3 or TRBV12-4 to TRBJ2-7, with TRBD2 as a possible D gene (6 bases). Trimming left V 3 bases short and J 6 bases short, with 15 bases between. The CDR3 extends over 14 amino acids.

This clonotype was detected many times. The V and J genes are TRBV19 and TRBJ1-5; the D is unclear. The V gene's germline CDR1 is LNHDA and CDR2 SQIVND (reference sequence). The CDR3 spans 15 residues. V was clipped by 10 bases and J by 2 bases, with 18 bases between them. The CDR3 is CATSPGSSGNQPQHF. As DNA, the CDR3 is TGTGCCACCTCTCCCGGGTCTAGTGGCAATCAGCCCCAGCATTTT.

This clonotype was observed many times. The junction shows a germline mismatch at one end, possibly a read error. This chain uses TRBV6-5 with TRBJ1-1, with 8 nucleotides matching TRBD1. The germline V gene has CDR1 MNHEY and CDR2 SVGAGI. This CDR3 has 15 residues. CDR3 DNA sequence: TGTGCCAACAGTTACTCTTGGACAGGGACCACTGAAGCTTTCTTT. It encodes CANSYSWTGTTEAFF.

This clonotype has at least ten counts. V gene TRBV3-1 combines with J gene TRBJ1-2; the D gene is possibly TRBD1 (5 bases). Germline V lookup: CDR1 LGHDT, CDR2 YNNKEL (reference sequence). Trimming took 3 bases from V and 7 from J, leaving 9 bases between them. CDR3 length: 12 residues. The chain's CDR3 is CASSHEGFGYTF. The CDR3 coding sequence is TGTGCCAGCAGCCACGAGGGGTTTGGCTACACCTTC.